These 15 T cell receptor beta chains share one sample of origin, sequenced in a study of CD4 T cells in relation to SARS-CoV-2 and coronaviruses. Method: immunoSEQ multiplex PCR; TCRdb's copy keeps in-frame clones and lacks some. The data contain under 65,000 clones, 86% of them singletons. The unexposed donors gave CD4+ T cells in about 2011-2019, prior to COVID-19. Sequencing was performed on memory CD4+ T cells from PBMCs. These receptors were collected from a human donor in good health.

This rearrangement joins TRBV19 to TRBJ2-7, with 7 bases lining up with TRBD2. CDR3 length: 12 residues. V gave up 10 bases and J gave up 3 bases; unmatched junction bases: 6. Germline V gives CDR1 LNHDA, CDR2 SQIVND (reference sequence). The CDR3 reads CATLAEDYEQYF. CDR3 nucleotides: TGTGCCACCCTAGCGGAGGACTACGAGCAGTACTTC.

The sample holds a few counts of this clone. This chain links TRBV28 with TRBJ2-7; 8 bases agree with TRBD1. The ends lost 6 bases at V and 2 bases at J; junction bases unmatched: 6. The V gene's germline CDR1 is MDHEN and CDR2 SYDVKM. This CDR3 region has 14 residues. Here the CDR3 reads CASSRQGWTYEQYF. DNA of the CDR3: TGTGCCAGCAGCCGACAGGGGTGGACCTACGAGCAGTACTTC. The full variable domain, completed using reference TRBV28 and TRBJ2-7, is DVKVTQSSRYLVKRTGEKVFLECVQDMDHENMFWYRQDPGLGLRLIYFSYDVKMKEKGDIPEGYSVSREKKERFSLILESASTNQTSMYLCASSRQGWTYEQYFGPGTRLTVT.

The chain employs TRBV30 and TRBJ2-1; TRBD2 aligns across 9 bases. This CDR3 comprises 14 residues. Germline values: CDR1 GTSNPN, CDR2 SVGIG (reference sequence). V lost 1 base and J lost 6; bases outside the gene matches: 4. In DNA form, the CDR3 reads TGTGCCTGGAGTGCATTGACTAGCGGCAATGAGCAGTTCTTC. This sequence encodes CAWSALTSGNEQFF. Complete variable domain (other parts from reference TRBV30 and TRBJ2-1): SQTIHQWPATLVQPVGSPLSLECTVEGTSNPNLYWYRQAAGRGLQLLFYSVGIGQISSEVPQNLSASRPQDRQFILSSKKLLLSDSGFYLCAWSALTSGNEQFFGPGTRLTVL.

The J gene is TRBJ2-2, the V gene TRBV4-2; 8 bases are a match to TRBD2. The germline gives CDR1 LGHNA, CDR2 YNFKEQ. The V gene end was trimmed by 0 bases and the J gene end by 8 bases; junction bases not matched to a gene: 14. CDR3 length: 18 residues. CDR3 sequence reads: CASSQDLGAGVSWGELFF. CDR3 sequence (DNA): TGTGCCAGCAGCCAAGATCTTGGAGCGGGAGTATCCTGGGGGGAGCTGTTTTTT.

A few counts support this clone. V gene TRBV7-2 combines with J gene TRBJ2-4; perhaps TRBD2 as D (5 bases). Trimming removed 0 bases from V and 1 base from J, with 10 bases in between. CDR3 length: 16 residues. The V gene's germline CDR1 is SGHTA and CDR2 FQGNSA. The DNA of the CDR3 is TGTGCCAGCAGCTTAGCGTCGGGAATGGCCAAAAACATTCAGTACTTC. It specifies CASSLASGMAKNIQYF.

V usage is TRBV28 and J usage is TRBJ1-5; 8 nucleotides align to TRBD1. Germline V lookup: CDR1 MDHEN, CDR2 SYDVKM. The V gene end was trimmed by 5 bases and the J gene end by 2 bases; junction bases not matched to a gene: 5. This CDR3 comprises 15 residues. The CDR3 protein is CASSAQTGGNQPQHF. The DNA of the CDR3 is TGTGCCAGCAGTGCACAGACAGGGGGCAATCAGCCCCAGCATTTT. The full variable domain, its missing parts supplied by reference TRBV28 and TRBJ1-5, is DVKVTQSSRYLVKRTGEKVFLECVQDMDHENMFWYRQDPGLGLRLIYFSYDVKMKEKGDIPEGYSVSREKKERFSLILESASTNQTSMYLCASSAQTGGNQPQHFGDGTRLSIL.

The chain joins TRBV6-1 to TRBJ2-7, with D perhaps TRBD2 (5 bases). The germline gives CDR1 MNHNS, CDR2 SASEGT. Trimming shortened V by 2 bases and J by 3 bases, and 17 bases separated the two germline ends. The CDR3 consists of 16 residues. The CDR3 region is CASSEWLSGLHYEQYF. As DNA, the CDR3 is TGTGCCAGCAGTGAATGGTTGTCAGGACTTCACTACGAGCAGTACTTC.

J is TRBJ2-2 and V is TRBV4-1; D tentatively fits TRBD1 or TRBD2 (5 bases each). CDR3 length: 14 residues. The V end lost 3 bases, the J end lost 6 bases, and 11 bases lay between the germline ends. Per the germline V gene, CDR1 is MGHRA and CDR2 is YSYEKL. Here the CDR3 DNA reads TGCGCCAGCAGCCAGTACGGGGCACCCGGGGAGCTGTTTTTT. This encodes CASSQYGAPGELFF.

The chain recombines TRBV28 with TRBJ2-7; TRBD2 agrees at 12 bases. Looked up from germline, CDR1 is MDHEN and CDR2 is SYDVKM. The CDR3 consists of 17 residues. J lost 0 bases, V lost 8 bases, and 11 bases had no gene match. The CDR3 region has the DNA TGTGCCAGCCATGGACTAGCGGGACCCACCAACTCCTACGAGCAGTACTTC. As protein: CASHGLAGPTNSYEQYF.

The chain employs TRBV29-1 and TRBJ2-3; 9 nucleotides match TRBD2. V lost 5 bases and J lost 3; bases outside the gene matches: 9. The CDR3 is 15 residues long. Germline CDR1 is SQVTM and CDR2 is ANQGSEA. This chain's CDR3 is CSVNFSGSKTDTQYF. In nucleotides, the CDR3 is TGCAGCGTTAATTTTAGCGGGAGTAAGACAGATACGCAGTATTTT.

The chain joins TRBV7-2 to TRBJ2-3, with D unresolved. CDR1 is SGHTA, CDR2 FQGNSA, per germline. V was trimmed by 3 bases and J by 0 bases, leaving 16 bases between them. CDR3 length: 17 residues. CDR3 sequence reads: CASSLGLWRPSTDTQYF. CDR3 nucleotide sequence: TGTGCCAGCAGCTTGGGGTTGTGGCGCCCTAGCACAGATACGCAGTATTTT.

Note on this clone: Other DNA sequences in the same sample also yield this CDR3. V and J are TRBV6-5 and TRBJ1-6; D is ambiguous. Germline loops: CDR1 MNHEY, CDR2 SVGAGI. The V end was cut by 6 bases, the J end by 0 bases, with 6 bases between. The CDR3 extends over 14 amino acids. This chain's CDR3 is CASRQSSYNSPLHF. In nucleotides, the CDR3 is TGTGCCAGCAGACAGAGCTCCTATAATTCACCCCTCCACTTT.

This clone was detected a few times. V gene TRBV19 combines with J gene TRBJ1-3; D not certain. Germline assignment: CDR1 LNHDA and CDR2 SQIVND (reference sequence). V shed 7 bases and J shed 0 bases, with 4 bases lying between them. The CDR3 totals 12 residues. The CDR3 DNA reads as TGTGCCAGTACGGACTCTGGAAACACCATATATTTT. As protein: CASTDSGNTIYF. Supplemented by reference TRBV19 and TRBJ1-3, the full variable domain reads DGGITQSPKYLFRKEGQNVTLSCEQNLNHDAMYWYRQDPGQGLRLIYYSQIVNDFQKGDIAEGYSVSREKKESFPLTVTSAQKNPTAFYLCASTDSGNTIYFGEGSWLTVV.

The chain is built from TRBV19 and TRBJ2-5; 7 nucleotides match TRBD2. V trimming: 5 bases; J trimming: 5 bases; junction bases outside the gene matches: 14. The CDR3 sequence is 16 residues long. Looked up from germline, CDR1 is LNHDA and CDR2 is SQIVND (reference sequence). As DNA, the CDR3 is TGTGCCAGTAGTCAGAGGGGAGCGGGGAAGCAGGAGACCCAGTACTTC. Residues: CASSQRGAGKQETQYF.

J is TRBJ1-5 and V is TRBV19; TRBD1 matches 8 bases. The CDR3 is 15 amino acids. V trimming: 5 bases; J trimming: 4 bases; junction bases outside the gene matches: 7. Germline loops: CDR1 LNHDA, CDR2 SQIVND (reference sequence). The chain's CDR3 is CASSGRQGPNQPQHF. CDR3 coding DNA: TGTGCCAGTAGTGGACGACAGGGGCCGAATCAGCCCCAGCATTTT.